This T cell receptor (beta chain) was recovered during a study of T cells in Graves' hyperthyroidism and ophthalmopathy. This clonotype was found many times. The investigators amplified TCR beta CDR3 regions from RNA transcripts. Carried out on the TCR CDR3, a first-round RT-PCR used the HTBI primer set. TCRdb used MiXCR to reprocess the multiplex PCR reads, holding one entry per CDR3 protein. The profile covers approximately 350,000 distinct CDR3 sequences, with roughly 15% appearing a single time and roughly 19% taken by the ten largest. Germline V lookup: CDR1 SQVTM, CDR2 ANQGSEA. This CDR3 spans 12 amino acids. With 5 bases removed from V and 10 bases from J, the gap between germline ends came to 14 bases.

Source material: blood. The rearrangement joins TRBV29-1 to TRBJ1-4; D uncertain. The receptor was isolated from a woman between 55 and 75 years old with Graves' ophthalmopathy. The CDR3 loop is CSVSETLGKLFF. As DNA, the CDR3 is TGCAGCGTTTCGGAGACTTTGGGAAAACTGTTTTTT.